The 14 T cell receptor beta chains below come from one sample, sequenced in a study of T-cell reconstitution after alpha-beta-depleted transplantation in children. This sample's TCRbeta library carried unique molecular identifier barcodes. TCRdb fed the PCR reads into MiXCR, producing one record per CDR3 protein. The repertoire consists of roughly 110,000 distinct CDR3 sequences, with about 9.4% occurring once and the leading ten covering 30% to 35%. Sample: PBMCs, taken before TCRalphabeta/CD19-depleted stem cell transplant. All receptors derive from a boy between 2 and 15 years old with acute lymphoblastic leukemia, due to receive a stem cell transplant.

The chain couples TRBV6-5 to TRBJ2-5; D remains ambiguous. Germline V gives CDR1 MNHEY, CDR2 SVGAGI. This CDR3 comprises 15 residues. The V gene lost 2 bases and the J gene lost 2 bases, with 12 bases spanning the gap. DNA for the CDR3: TGTGCCAGCAGTTACGCGAGCTACCTGCAAGAGACCCAGTACTTC. The encoded protein is CASSYASYLQETQYF.

The chain recombines TRBV5-1 with TRBJ2-1; TRBD2 agrees at 7 bases. Germline CDR1 is SGHRS and CDR2 is YFSETQ. The CDR3 is 15 amino acids. The V segment lost 1 base and the J segment 1 base; nucleotides outside the gene matches: 2. In nucleotides, the CDR3 is TGCGCCAGCAGCTTGATGGGACTATCCTACAATGAGCAGTTCTTC. Protein product: CASSLMGLSYNEQFF.

The chain employs TRBV29-1 and TRBJ1-1, with TRBD1 identical over 8 bases. The V gene end was trimmed by 0 bases and the J gene end by 10 bases; junction bases not matched to a gene: 16. From germline, CDR1 is SQVTM and CDR2 ANQGSEA. This CDR3 contains 16 residues. The CDR3 protein is CSVEEGRDRGLRRAFF. CDR3 sequence (DNA): TGCAGCGTTGAAGAAGGGCGAGACAGGGGATTAAGACGAGCTTTCTTT.

This clonotype came up many times. The chain couples TRBV20-1 to TRBJ2-3, with D perhaps being TRBD1 or TRBD2 (5 bases each). Germline CDR1 and CDR2: DFQATT and SNEGSKA (reference sequence). The CDR3 has 15 residues. Trimming shortened V by 6 bases and J by 0 bases, and 16 bases separated the two germline ends. The CDR3 region is CSAPSRGASTDTQYF. Written as DNA, the CDR3 is TGCAGTGCCCCGTCGAGGGGTGCTAGCACAGATACGCAGTATTTT.

This clonotype has ten or more counts. The CDR3 nucleotides read TGTGCCAGCAGCTGGACTGGGACTAGCGGGAGGGCCGAGGAGACCCAGTACTTC. Its protein product is CASSWTGTSGRAEETQYF. This chain joins TRBV6-6 and TRBJ2-5, with TRBD2 matching 16 bases. Germline CDR1 is MNHNY and CDR2 is SVGAGI (reference sequence). V shed 6 bases and J 5 bases; nucleotides not matched to a gene: 12. CDR3 size: 18 residues.

The gene calls are TRBV5-1 and TRBJ2-1; weak D call: TRBD2 (6 bases). Per germline, CDR1 SGHRS and CDR2 YFSETQ. This CDR3 comprises 14 residues. Trimming cost V 4 bases and J 8 bases, with 16 bases left between them. The CDR3 spells CASSPRLDSYEQFF. CDR3 DNA: TGCGCCAGCAGCCCCCGACTAGATTCCTATGAGCAGTTCTTC.

This clonotype was seen repeatedly, ten times or more. V gene TRBV7-9 combines with J gene TRBJ2-1, with TRBD2 matching over 8 bases. Trimming removed 4 bases from V and 8 bases from J; junction bases left unmatched: 16. Germline CDR1 and CDR2: SEHNR and FQNEAQ (reference sequence). The CDR3 has 17 amino acids. CDR3 nucleotides: TGTGCCAGCAGCTCCCTCGCCAGCGGGGGCCGTGTATATGAGCAGTTCTTC. This gives the protein CASSSLASGGRVYEQFF.

V usage is TRBV6-1 and J usage is TRBJ1-2, with 10 bases lining up with TRBD1. The ends lost 8 bases at V and 7 bases at J; junction bases unmatched: 7. The CDR3 is made up of 13 amino acids. Per germline, CDR1 MNHNS and CDR2 SASEGT. CDR3 loop: CASATGGLSGYTF. The CDR3 bases are TGTGCCAGCGCGACAGGGGGCTTGTCTGGCTACACCTTC.

This clonotype showed up many times. The chain is built from TRBV20-1 and TRBJ2-7, with D possibly matching TRBD1 (5 bases). CDR3 length: 14 residues. V dropped 5 bases and J dropped 3 bases, with 17 bases sitting between them. Germline CDR1 is DFQATT and CDR2 is SNEGSKA (reference sequence). The CDR3 nucleotides read TGCAGTGCTCGCAGAGTCAGGGCGCTCTACGAGCAGTACTTC. This gives the protein CSARRVRALYEQYF.

This chain links TRBV19 with TRBJ1-5; TRBD1 matches at 8 bases. The CDR3 spans 15 residues. Unmatched junction bases numbered 4, after V lost 5 bases and J lost 1 base. Looked up from germline, CDR1 is LNHDA and CDR2 is SQIVND (reference sequence). In DNA form, the CDR3 reads TGTGCCAGTAGTGCGGGACAGGCGAGCAATCAGCCCCAGCATTTT. Amino acid sequence: CASSAGQASNQPQHF. The entire variable domain, with the rest obtained from reference TRBV19 and TRBJ1-5, is as follows: DGGITQSPKYLFRKEGQNVTLSCEQNLNHDAMYWYRQDPGQGLRLIYYSQIVNDFQKGDIAEGYSVSREKKESFPLTVTSAQKNPTAFYLCASSAGQASNQPQHFGDGTRLSIL.

This clonotype was observed a handful of times. This sequence joins TRBV27 and TRBJ1-2, with a tentative D call TRBD1 (5 bases). The V end was cut by 0 bases, the J end by 7 bases, with 12 bases between. The CDR3 extends over 14 amino acids. Germline CDR1 reads MNHEY; CDR2 reads SMNVEV (reference sequence). DNA for the CDR3: TGTGCCAGCAGTTTATCGTGGCAGGGAGGTGGCTACACCTTC. Protein sequence: CASSLSWQGGGYTF.

V is TRBV11-1 and J is TRBJ2-1; 12 positions match TRBD2. V lost 5 bases, J lost 3 bases, and 2 bases stayed unmatched. The length of the CDR3 is 15 residues. The germline gives CDR1 SGHAT, CDR2 FQDESV (reference sequence). DNA of the CDR3: TGTGCCAGCAGCCCGACTAGCGGGGGCTACAATGAGCAGTTCTTC. This translates into CASSPTSGGYNEQFF.

This clonotype was seen a handful of times. This chain joins TRBV6-1 and TRBJ1-2; 9 positions match TRBD1. The CDR3 extends over 13 amino acids. Germline CDR1 reads MNHNS; CDR2 reads SASEGT. J lost 7 bases, V lost 6 bases, and 6 bases had no gene match. The chain's CDR3 is CASSLTGGSGYTF. The CDR3 bases are TGTGCCAGCAGCCTGACAGGGGGAAGTGGCTACACCTTC.

This chain connects TRBV3-1 to TRBJ2-7; TRBD2 agrees at 9 bases. Germline CDR1 LGHDT, CDR2 YNNKEL (reference sequence). The CDR3 extends over 14 amino acids. V gave up 4 bases and J gave up 4 bases; unmatched junction bases: 5. DNA of the CDR3: TGTGCCAGCAGCCCCGGGACTAGCAGGTACGAGCAGTACTTC. The encoded protein is CASSPGTSRYEQYF.